This T cell receptor (beta chain) comes out of a study of cytomegalovirus exposure and HLA in healthy donors. Study-wide results and caveats: Immune exposure was documented only through CMV serostatus.

Use of 60 Vbeta and 13 Jbeta primers characterized the PCR. Sequencing was performed with immunoSEQ multiplex PCR; in TCRdb, only in-frame clones are kept and a portion is missing. Here the sample spans about 140,000 clones, roughly 78% being singletons. CDR3 length: 15 amino acids. Germline CDR1 reads SGHVS; CDR2 reads FQNEAQ. V lost 1 base and J 1 base, leaving 10 bases between the germline ends. Points on this clone: Its antigen is undetermined.

The origin of this receptor is a man in his fifties or sixties in good health and CMV-seropositive. The chain couples TRBV7-8 to TRBJ2-5; D perhaps matches TRBD2 (5 bases). Sequencing was done on a sample of PBMCs. CDR3 DNA sequence: TGTGCCAGCAGCTTAGATCGGGGTATCCAAGAGACCCAGTACTTC. As protein: CASSLDRGIQETQYF.